The 13 T cell receptor beta chains below all came from one sample that was sequenced in a study of cytomegalovirus exposure and HLA in healthy donors. The PCR made use of 60 Vbeta and 13 Jbeta primers. Data came from immunoSEQ multiplex PCR; TCRdb stores just in-frame clones and leaves some out. The sample yields about 120,000 clones, 75% to 90% seen once. What was sequenced was PBMCs. The receptors derive from a man younger than 45 in good health and CMV-seronegative.

This sequence joins TRBV14 and TRBJ1-4, with a weak D call TRBD1 (6 bases). With 0 bases removed from V and 8 bases from J, the gap between germline ends came to 13 bases. There are 15 residues in the CDR3. Germline CDR1 is SGHDN and CDR2 is FVKESK. The CDR3 reads CASSQEMGAREKLFF. As DNA, the CDR3 is TGTGCCAGCAGCCAAGAAATGGGGGCTCGAGAAAAACTGTTTTTT.

This chain uses TRBV4-1 with TRBJ2-5; 7 bases are shared with TRBD2. Germline values: CDR1 MGHRA, CDR2 YSYEKL. CDR3 length: 17 amino acids. V shed 1 base, J shed 4 bases, and the junction held 12 bases outside the gene matches. The CDR3 DNA follows: TGCGCCAGCAGCCAAGTCTGGACTAGTGGGATGGGAGAGACCCAGTACTTC. Encoded protein: CASSQVWTSGMGETQYF.

This chain joins TRBV9 and TRBJ2-3; 7 bases fit TRBD2. Germline CDR1 and CDR2: SGDLS and YYNGEE. CDR3 length: 15 amino acids. The junction had 1 base not matched to a gene; V was cut back by 0 bases and J by 0 bases. DNA for the CDR3: TGTGCCAGCAGCGTAGAAGCGGGGAGCACAGATACGCAGTATTTT. Encoded protein: CASSVEAGSTDTQYF.

J is TRBJ1-1 and V is TRBV13; D is undetermined. The CDR3 length is 13 residues. Germline V CDR1 and CDR2: PRHDT, FYEKMQ (reference sequence). Between the trimmed V and J ends, which lost 6 bases and 0 bases, there was a span of 8 bases. CDR3 residues: CASRYLMNTEAFF. CDR3 nucleotide sequence: TGTGCCAGCAGGTATCTTATGAACACTGAAGCTTTCTTT.

This rearrangement joins TRBV13 to TRBJ2-3; the D gene is possibly TRBD1 (6 bases). V shed 9 bases and J shed 2 bases, with 12 bases lying between them. This CDR3 is built from 13 residues. Germline V lookup: CDR1 PRHDT, CDR2 FYEKMQ (reference sequence). This chain's CDR3 is CASQTGFTDTQYF. CDR3 nucleotide sequence: TGTGCCAGTCAAACAGGGTTCACAGATACGCAGTATTTT.

This chain connects TRBV11-2 to TRBJ1-4; D perhaps matches TRBD1 (5 bases). V was pared by 5 bases and J by 0 bases, with 19 bases between. This CDR3 region has 18 residues. Germline loops: CDR1 SGHAT, CDR2 FQNNGV. CDR3 nucleotide sequence: TGTGCCAGCAGCCCGCGGGACGGTAGATTCGCAACTAATGAAAAACTGTTTTTT. Its protein product is CASSPRDGRFATNEKLFF.

CDR3 DNA sequence: TGTGCCAGCAGTTCTCGGGATACTGAAGCTTTCTTT. The encoded protein is CASSSRDTEAFF. This chain joins TRBV2 and TRBJ1-1; D unresolved. Trimming pared 5 bases from V and 5 bases from J, leaving 9 bases between. Germline assignment: CDR1 SNHLY and CDR2 FYNNEI. CDR3 size: 12 residues.

This clone was picked up one time. This chain links TRBV4-1 with TRBJ2-7; D is possibly TRBD2 (5 bases). The V gene lost 1 base and the J gene lost 0 bases, with 10 bases spanning the gap. Germline V gene lookup returns CDR1 MGHRA and CDR2 YSYEKL. The CDR3 runs 15 residues. The CDR3 nucleotides read TGCGCCAGCAGCCAAGCGGGATCGAGCTCCTACGAGCAGTACTTC. Translated, it gives CASSQAGSSSYEQYF.

The J gene is TRBJ2-1, the V gene TRBV2; no clear D gene. The CDR3 runs 15 residues. Deletions cut 2 bases from V and 0 bases from J, with 8 bases between. Germline CDR1 and CDR2: SNHLY and FYNNEI. In nucleotides, the CDR3 is TGTGCCAGCAGTGAATTGCCCAGCTCCTACAATGAGCAGTTCTTC. This sequence encodes CASSELPSSYNEQFF.

This clone was detected only a few times. The V call is TRBV7-9, the J call TRBJ2-7, with TRBD2 identical over 8 bases. The CDR3 spans 16 residues. V gave up 5 bases and J gave up 3 bases; unmatched junction bases: 12. Germline CDR1 and CDR2: SEHNR and FQNEAQ (reference sequence). The chain's CDR3 is CASSLSSGGNYYEQYF. CDR3 coding DNA: TGTGCCAGCAGCCTCTCCAGCGGGGGCAATTACTACGAGCAGTACTTC. Supplemented by reference TRBV7-9 and TRBJ2-7, the full variable domain reads DTGVSQNPRHKITKRGQNVTFRCDPISEHNRLYWYRQTLGQGPEFLTYFQNEAQLEKSRLLSDRFSAERPKGSFSTLEIQRTEQGDSAMYLCASSLSSGGNYYEQYFGPGTRLTVT.

The chain links TRBV4-2 to TRBJ2-2; unclear D gene. This CDR3 is built from 15 residues. Germline V gene data show CDR1 as LGHNA and CDR2 as YNFKEQ. Trimming stripped 1 base from V and 1 base from J, with 7 bases between. The CDR3 coding sequence is TGTGCCAGCAGCCAAGGGTCAGGGAACACCGGGGAGCTGTTTTTT. Translating it yields CASSQGSGNTGELFF.

The chain employs TRBV28 and TRBJ1-3; perhaps TRBD1 as D (5 bases). The CDR3 extends over 15 amino acids. Germline V gene lookup returns CDR1 MDHEN and CDR2 SYDVKM. V was trimmed by 3 bases and J by 4 bases, leaving 13 bases between them. The chain's CDR3 is CASSLPRVSGNTIYF. CDR3 sequence (DNA): TGTGCCAGCAGTTTGCCCAGGGTCTCCGGAAACACCATATATTTT.

The chain couples TRBV5-1 to TRBJ2-5, with TRBD1 matching 8 bases. Germline V lookup: CDR1 SGHRS, CDR2 YFSETQ. The CDR3 extends over 17 amino acids. V lost 4 bases, J lost 0 bases, and 11 bases stayed unmatched. The CDR3 sequence: CASSIKTRDRYQETQYF. Here the CDR3 DNA reads TGCGCCAGCAGCATCAAAACCAGGGACAGGTACCAAGAGACCCAGTACTTC.